The sequence of this TCR beta chain was determined in a study of shared T cell receptors in the human thymus. The CDR3 covers 16 residues. Germline loops: CDR1 LNHDA, CDR2 SQIVND (reference sequence). The V end was cut by 0 bases, the J end by 2 bases, with 13 bases between. Libraries were prepared by immunoSEQ multiplex PCR; TCRdb keeps only in-frame clonotypes and omits some of them. The data show about 380,000 clones, about 95% seen once. The chain joins TRBV19 to TRBJ2-5, with D unclear. Sequenced: thymocytes. This TCR derives from a human donor. CDR3 DNA sequence: TGTGCCAGTAGTATAGATCGGAGTGGTGGTCAAGAGACCCAGTACTTC. Translated: CASSIDRSGGQETQYF.